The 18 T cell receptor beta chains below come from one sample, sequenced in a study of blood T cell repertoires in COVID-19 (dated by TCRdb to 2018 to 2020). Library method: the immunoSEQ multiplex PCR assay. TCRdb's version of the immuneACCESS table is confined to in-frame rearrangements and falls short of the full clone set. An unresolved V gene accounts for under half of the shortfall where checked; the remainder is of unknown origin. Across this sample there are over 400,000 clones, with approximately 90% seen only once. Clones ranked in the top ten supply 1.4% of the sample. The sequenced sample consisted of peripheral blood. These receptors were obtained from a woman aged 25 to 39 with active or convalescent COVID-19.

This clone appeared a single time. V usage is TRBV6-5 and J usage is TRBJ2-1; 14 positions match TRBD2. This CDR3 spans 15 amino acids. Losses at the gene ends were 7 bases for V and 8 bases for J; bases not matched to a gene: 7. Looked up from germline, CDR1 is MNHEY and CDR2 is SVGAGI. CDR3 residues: CASNRLAGGQDEQFF. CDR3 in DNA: TGTGCCAGCAATCGACTAGCGGGAGGGCAGGATGAGCAGTTCTTC.

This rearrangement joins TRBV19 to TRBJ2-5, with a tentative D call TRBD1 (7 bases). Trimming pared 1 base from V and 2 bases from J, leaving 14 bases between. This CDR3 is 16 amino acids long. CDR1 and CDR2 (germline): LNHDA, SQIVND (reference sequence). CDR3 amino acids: CASSIGGTAIQETQYF. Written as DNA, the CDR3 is TGTGCCAGTAGTATAGGCGGGACAGCTATACAAGAGACCCAGTACTTC.

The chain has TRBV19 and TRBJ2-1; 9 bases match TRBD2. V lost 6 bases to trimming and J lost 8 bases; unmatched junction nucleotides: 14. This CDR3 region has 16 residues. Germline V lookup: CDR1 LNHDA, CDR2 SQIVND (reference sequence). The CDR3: CASSPQGGRVADEQFF. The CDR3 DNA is TGTGCCAGTAGCCCCCAAGGCGGGAGGGTCGCGGATGAGCAGTTCTTC.

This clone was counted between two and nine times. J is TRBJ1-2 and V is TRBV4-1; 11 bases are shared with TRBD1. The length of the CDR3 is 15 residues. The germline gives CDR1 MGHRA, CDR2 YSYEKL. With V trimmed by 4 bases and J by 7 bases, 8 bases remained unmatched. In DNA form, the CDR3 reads TGCGCCAGCAGCCCACGGACAGGGGGCGATTTTGGCTACACCTTC. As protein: CASSPRTGGDFGYTF.

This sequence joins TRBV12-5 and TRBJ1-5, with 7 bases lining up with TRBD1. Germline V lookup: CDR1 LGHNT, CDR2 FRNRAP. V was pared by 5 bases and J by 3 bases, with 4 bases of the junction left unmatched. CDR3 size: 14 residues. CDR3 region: CASGLQGDNQPQHF. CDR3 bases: TGTGCTAGTGGTCTCCAGGGGGACAATCAGCCCCAGCATTTT.

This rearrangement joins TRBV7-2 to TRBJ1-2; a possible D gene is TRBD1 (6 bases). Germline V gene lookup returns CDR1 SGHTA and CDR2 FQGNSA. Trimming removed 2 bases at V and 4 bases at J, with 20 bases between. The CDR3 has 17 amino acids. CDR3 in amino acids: CASSLNAAWGQVYGYTF. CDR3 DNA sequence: TGTGCCAGCAGCTTAAACGCCGCGTGGGGGCAGGTCTATGGCTACACCTTC.

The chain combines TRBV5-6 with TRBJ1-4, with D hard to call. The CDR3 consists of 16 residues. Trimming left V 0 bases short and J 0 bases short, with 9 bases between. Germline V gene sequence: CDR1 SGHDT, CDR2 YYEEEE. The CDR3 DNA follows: TGTGCCAGCAGCTTGGGCGGTTGGGCAACTAATGAAAAACTGTTTTTT. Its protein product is CASSLGGWATNEKLFF.

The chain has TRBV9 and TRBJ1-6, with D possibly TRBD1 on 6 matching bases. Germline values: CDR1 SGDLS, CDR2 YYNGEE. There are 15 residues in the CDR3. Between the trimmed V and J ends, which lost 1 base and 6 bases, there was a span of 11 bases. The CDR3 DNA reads TGTGCCAGCAGCGTATCGACAGGCGTTAATTCACCCCTCCACTTT. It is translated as CASSVSTGVNSPLHF. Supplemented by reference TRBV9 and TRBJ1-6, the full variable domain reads DSGVTQTPKHLITATGQRVTLRCSPRSGDLSVYWYQQSLDQGLQFLIQYYNGEERAKGNILERFSAQQFPDLHSELNLSSLELGDSALYFCASSVSTGVNSPLHFGNGTRLTVT.

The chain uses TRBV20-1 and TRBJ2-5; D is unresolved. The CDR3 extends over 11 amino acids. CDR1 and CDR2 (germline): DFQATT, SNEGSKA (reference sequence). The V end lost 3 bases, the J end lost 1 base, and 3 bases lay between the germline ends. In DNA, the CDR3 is TGCAGTGCTAGCCTCCAAGAGACCCAGTACTTC. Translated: CSASLQETQYF.

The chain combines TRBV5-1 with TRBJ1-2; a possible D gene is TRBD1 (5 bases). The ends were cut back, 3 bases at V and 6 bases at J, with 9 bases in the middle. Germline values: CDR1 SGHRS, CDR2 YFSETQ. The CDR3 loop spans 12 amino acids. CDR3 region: CASSWGTDGYTF. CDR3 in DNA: TGCGCCAGCAGCTGGGGGACTGATGGCTACACCTTC.

CDR3 protein: CASRPNLAGGTDTQYF. CDR3 bases: TGTGCCAGCAGACCCAACTTAGCGGGGGGAACAGATACGCAGTATTTT. This chain joins TRBV7-9 and TRBJ2-3, with 10 nucleotides matching TRBD2. The germline V gene encodes CDR1 SEHNR and CDR2 FQNEAQ (reference sequence). The CDR3 runs to 16 residues. The V gene end was trimmed by 6 bases and the J gene end by 3 bases; junction bases not matched to a gene: 9.

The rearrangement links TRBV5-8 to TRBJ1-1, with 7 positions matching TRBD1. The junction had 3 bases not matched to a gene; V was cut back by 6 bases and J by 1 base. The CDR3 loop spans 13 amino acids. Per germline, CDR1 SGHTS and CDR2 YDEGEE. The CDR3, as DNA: TGTGCCAGCACCCACAGGGGGAACACTGAAGCTTTCTTT. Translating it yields CASTHRGNTEAFF.

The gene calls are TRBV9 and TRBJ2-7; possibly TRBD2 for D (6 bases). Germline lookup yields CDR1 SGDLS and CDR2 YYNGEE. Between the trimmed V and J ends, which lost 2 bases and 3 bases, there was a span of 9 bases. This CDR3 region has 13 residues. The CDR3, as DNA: TGTGCCAGCAGCGTTGGGGAGGACTACGAGCAGTACTTC. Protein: CASSVGEDYEQYF. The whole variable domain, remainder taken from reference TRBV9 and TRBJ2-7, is DSGVTQTPKHLITATGQRVTLRCSPRSGDLSVYWYQQSLDQGLQFLIQYYNGEERAKGNILERFSAQQFPDLHSELNLSSLELGDSALYFCASSVGEDYEQYFGPGTRLTVT.

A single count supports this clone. The CDR3 DNA follows: TGTGCCGCGTCTACCACCGGGGAGCTGTTTTTT. Protein product: CAASTTGELFF. The chain combines TRBV10-3 with TRBJ2-2; the D is unclear. The CDR3 has 11 residues. CDR1 ENHRY and CDR2 SYGVKD come from the germline V gene. The V end lost 11 bases, the J end lost 4 bases, and 8 bases lay between the germline ends.

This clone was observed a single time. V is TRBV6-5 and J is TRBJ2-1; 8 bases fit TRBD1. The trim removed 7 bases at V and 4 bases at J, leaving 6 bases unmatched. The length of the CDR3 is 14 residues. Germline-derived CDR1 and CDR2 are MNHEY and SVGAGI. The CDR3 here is CASKDRGHYNEQFF. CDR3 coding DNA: TGTGCCAGCAAAGACAGGGGTCATTACAATGAGCAGTTCTTC.

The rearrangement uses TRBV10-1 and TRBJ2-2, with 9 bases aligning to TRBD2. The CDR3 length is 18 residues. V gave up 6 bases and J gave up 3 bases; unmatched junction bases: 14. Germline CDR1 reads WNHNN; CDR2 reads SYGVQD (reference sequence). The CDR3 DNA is TGCGCCAGCAGCCCTGCAGGCCTAGCGGGACCCCACACCGGGGAGCTGTTTTTT. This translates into CASSPAGLAGPHTGELFF.

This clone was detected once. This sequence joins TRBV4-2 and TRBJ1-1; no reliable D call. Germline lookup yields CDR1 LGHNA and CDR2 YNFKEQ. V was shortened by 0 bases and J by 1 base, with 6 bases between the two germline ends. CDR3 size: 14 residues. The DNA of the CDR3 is TGTGCCAGCAGCCAAGACGGTCAGAACACTGAAGCTTTCTTT. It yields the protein CASSQDGQNTEAFF.

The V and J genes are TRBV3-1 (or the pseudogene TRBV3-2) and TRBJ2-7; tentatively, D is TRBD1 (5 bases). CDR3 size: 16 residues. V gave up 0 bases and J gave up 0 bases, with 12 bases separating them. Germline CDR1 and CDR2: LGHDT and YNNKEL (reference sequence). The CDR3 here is CASSQDQGVLSYEQYF. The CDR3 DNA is TGTGCCAGCAGCCAAGATCAAGGGGTCCTCTCCTACGAGCAGTACTTC.